This T cell receptor (beta chain) comes out of a study of T cell responses to AZD1222 COVID-19 vaccine listed by TCRdb under 2021. Describing the broader study: TCR sequencing was performed for roughly 240 trial participants, of whom 200 to 220 were given two doses of AZD1222 and around 25 were given two doses of MenACWY control vaccine. Trial participants were enrolled by age into subgroups of 18-55, 56-69 and 70-plus years, and roughly 160, 29 and 62 TCR-sequenced participants, respectively, were included in these subgroups. What the study reported, not specific to this receptor: Spike-specific TCR breadth and depth rose significantly after two AZD1222 doses compared with day 0 and with MenACWY recipients. The 56-69-year group was small, and its depth increase did not reach significance, likely because of low power. The whole spike protein was spanned by vaccine-associated CD4 TCRs, and dominant responses were seen in regions 160-218 and 743-854. Most participants were white British and females outnumbered males, and the authors suggested that clonal diversity may have been underestimated. Only five or six AZD1222 recipients were SARS-CoV-2 seropositive at baseline, limiting conclusions about previously exposed vaccinees. Reportedly, close to half of the unique spike-specific TCRs recognized epitopes lying outside the regions that are mutated in the B.1.351 and B.1.1.7 variants. Because no day 14 peak-response samples were available, the repertoires could be characterized only after the peak T cell response.

The time point tag for this specimen amounts to: about 28 days (+/-7) after the second vaccine dose. AZD1222 recipients whose second dose came at about 4 weeks and those whose second dose came at about 12 weeks were combined into one group, since spike-specific TCR depth and breadth did not differ between the two schedules. Vaccinee samples were obtained from the UK trials COV001 and COV002, which included a single-blind randomized controlled phase 2/3 trial of AZD1222 (ChAdOx1 nCoV-19) in healthy adults. For TCRbeta chain sequencing, PBMC samples from trial participants were taken at day 0 and at day 28 after the second dose. According to the germline V gene, CDR1 reads SNHLY and CDR2 reads FYNNEI. The CDR3 covers 15 residues, taking in both the cysteine and the phenylalanine. Solely the CDR3 DNA is kept, with 45 bases framed from the first base. Trimmed from V: 5 bases; trimmed from J: 9 bases; junction bases lacking a gene match: 13.

The CDR3 regions of human TCRbeta chains were analyzed by immunosequencing. Concerning the study's data processing: Repertoire TCRs were matched against a reference library of SARS-CoV-2-specific TCRs generated with the MIRA antigen-specificity platform. Breadth was defined as the fraction of unique TCRs that were SARS-CoV-2-associated, and depth was defined as the fraction of total T cells that were SARS-CoV-2-associated. Using the MIRA data, every spike-specific TCR was mapped to the spike region that the TCR reacted to and assigned to either a CD4 or a CD8 class. Log10-transformed breadth and depth values were compared by one-way ANOVA with Sidak's multiple comparisons tests. TCRdb took over this immuneACCESS table, retaining in-frame rearrangements with V and J assigned. Such tables are incomplete; in checked studies, under half of the missing clones stem from an unresolved V gene, and the remainder is unexplained. The V and J calls and the clone size are those of that table, but D and trimming were determined from the DNA. This sample gives roughly 140,000 clones in total; 80% to 95% of them show up just once. The ten largest clones represent approximately 3.4% of the sample.

Comments on this clone: It has no known antigen specificity. There are no base qualities to consult, and no much larger clone falls within one base.

The sequencing used peripheral blood, collected 28 days after the second AZD1222 dose. This receptor chain uses TRBV2 and TRBJ1-3; 7 bases in the middle match TRBD1. The TCR originated in an adult who received the AZD1222 COVID-19 vaccine. The CDR3 region has the sequence CASSLTGSLGGTIYF. The nucleotides are TGTGCCAGCAGTTTGACAGGGTCTCTCGGTGGCACCATATATTTT.